The clone carrying this TCR beta chain was recorded a few times. Its antigen is unidentified. These data come from a study of tissue T cells after allogeneic stem cell transplantation. As for the study in general: Pathologist H&E review favored samples with visible lymphocytes for sequencing among multiple samples. Study-wide results and limits: Shared clones across patients were few; motif clustering revealed tissue-specific shared signatures. Within patients, tissue anatomy strongly shaped TCR repertoire composition.

TCRbeta CDR3 was sequenced at survey depth with template counts. TCRdb's table, derived via immunoSEQ multiplex PCR, lists solely in-frame clones and lacks some. The table lists several thousand clones, about 61% of them singletons. This CDR3 region has 13 residues. Germline V lookup: CDR1 SEHNR, CDR2 FQNEAQ (reference sequence). Between the trimmed V and J ends, which lost 3 bases and 0 bases, there was a span of 5 bases. This sequence joins TRBV7-9 and TRBJ1-1; no reliable D call. Specimen: tissue from the jejunum, collected at autopsy. The source is an older female donor with lung cancer. The DNA of the CDR3 is TGTGCCAGCAGCTTCTCGTTGAACACTGAAGCTTTCTTT. Amino acids: CASSFSLNTEAFF.